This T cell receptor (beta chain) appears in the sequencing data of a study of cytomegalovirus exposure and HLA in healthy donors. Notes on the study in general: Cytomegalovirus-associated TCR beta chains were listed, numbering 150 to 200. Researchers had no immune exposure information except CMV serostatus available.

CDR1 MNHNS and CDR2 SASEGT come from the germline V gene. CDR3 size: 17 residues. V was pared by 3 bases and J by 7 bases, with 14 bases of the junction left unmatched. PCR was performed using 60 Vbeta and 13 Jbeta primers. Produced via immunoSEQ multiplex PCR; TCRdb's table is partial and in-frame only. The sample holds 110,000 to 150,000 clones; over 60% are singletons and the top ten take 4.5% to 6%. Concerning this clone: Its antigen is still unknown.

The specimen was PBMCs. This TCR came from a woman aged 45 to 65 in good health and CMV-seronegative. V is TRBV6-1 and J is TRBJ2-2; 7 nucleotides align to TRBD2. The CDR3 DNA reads TGTGCCAGCAGTGATAACGTCGTGCGGGGGAGAGGCGGGGAGCTGTTTTTT. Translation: CASSDNVVRGRGGELFF.